The present TCR beta chain was sequenced within a study of OX40 agonist ivuxolimab in advanced cancers. Study in general: Six ivuxolimab dose levels, 0.01 to 10 mg/kg, were given intravenously every 2 weeks. Three patients, one with hepatocellular carcinoma and two with cutaneous melanoma, achieved partial responses. With a range of roughly 20 to 80, age averaged about 58 years, and 75% to 90% were male.

Sequencing was performed with immunoSEQ multiplex PCR; in TCRdb, only in-frame clones are kept and a portion is missing. Of approximately 100,000 clones in the sample, around 90% were seen once. CDR3 length equals 12 residues. Trimming removed 4 bases at V and 0 bases at J, with 6 bases between. In germline, CDR1 is SQVTM, CDR2 ANQGSEA. This receptor was obtained from an adult with an advanced solid tumor such as melanoma, head and neck, liver or kidney cancer. The rearrangement joins TRBV29-1 to TRBJ2-5, with unresolved D. The starting material was CD4+ or CD8+ T cells sorted from blood, obtained in a trial of the OX40 agonist ivuxolimab. This CDR3 reads CSVGSHQETQYF. In nucleotides, the CDR3 is TGCAGCGTTGGCAGCCACCAAGAGACCCAGTACTTC.